Each of the 15 T cell receptor beta chains below was sequenced from the same sample in a study of T cells in tuberculosis. Method: immunoSEQ multiplex PCR; TCRdb's copy keeps in-frame clones and lacks some. The table has 35,000 to 45,000 clones, roughly 94% seen once. Time point denoted: new active TB diagnosis, blood taken before or within 7 days of starting treatment. The sequences come from PBMCs, collected at tuberculosis diagnosis. The receptors come from an adult with tuberculosis.

The J gene is TRBJ1-1, the V gene TRBV5-1; D not resolved. The CDR3 loop spans 14 amino acids. Germline CDR1 and CDR2: SGHRS and YFSETQ. V was shortened by 0 bases and J by 2 bases, with 8 bases between the two germline ends. CDR3 nucleotide sequence: TGCGCCAGCAGCTTGGAACTGATAAACACTGAAGCTTTCTTT. It yields the protein CASSLELINTEAFF.

V gene TRBV5-1 combines with J gene TRBJ1-6; 11 bases match TRBD1. Looked up from germline, CDR1 is SGHRS and CDR2 is YFSETQ. This CDR3 is built from 18 residues. After removal of 0 bases from V and 10 bases from J, the junction contained 12 bases not matched to a gene. The CDR3 spells CASSLAPGQGVTLSPLHF. CDR3 coding DNA: TGCGCCAGCAGCTTGGCTCCGGGACAGGGGGTAACTTTGTCACCCCTCCACTTT.

The V gene is TRBV18, the J gene TRBJ1-1; D gene ambiguous. Germline V gene lookup returns CDR1 KGHSH and CDR2 LQKENI. Between the trimmed V and J ends, which lost 3 bases and 1 base, there was a span of 6 bases. This CDR3 region has 13 residues. CDR3 protein: CASSPNRNTEAFF. CDR3 nucleotides: TGTGCCAGCTCACCTAACAGGAACACTGAAGCTTTCTTT.

This sequence joins TRBV18 and TRBJ1-2; D perhaps matches TRBD1 (6 bases). The CDR3 has 16 amino acids. Germline V gene sequence: CDR1 KGHSH, CDR2 LQKENI. Trimming cost V 3 bases and J 2 bases, with 16 bases left between them. CDR3 sequence: CASSPLAGVLNYGYTF. The CDR3 DNA follows: TGTGCCAGCTCACCCCTCGCAGGGGTTCTAAACTATGGCTACACCTTC.

This clone was seen a single time. The V call is TRBV10-1, the J call TRBJ2-1, with D possibly matching TRBD2 (6 bases). The CDR3 runs 14 residues. V lost 0 bases, J lost 7 bases, and 10 bases lay in between. Germline loops: CDR1 WNHNN, CDR2 SYGVQD (reference sequence). The CDR3 DNA sequence: TGCGCCAGCAGTGAGTCGCCAGGGAGGAATGAGCAGTTCTTC. Amino acid sequence: CASSESPGRNEQFF.

The chain links TRBV2 to TRBJ1-2, with D possibly being TRBD1 (6 bases). Trimming removed 6 bases at V and 0 bases at J, with 14 bases between. The CDR3 spans 15 residues. Germline lookup yields CDR1 SNHLY and CDR2 FYNNEI. The CDR3 spells CASRAPDSPNYGYTF. The DNA for the CDR3 is TGTGCCAGCAGGGCCCCGGACAGTCCTAACTATGGCTACACCTTC.

This chain connects TRBV14 to TRBJ2-3, with D hard to call. Germline V gene data show CDR1 as SGHDN and CDR2 as FVKESK. This CDR3 spans 15 amino acids. V shed 0 bases and J shed 5 bases, with 12 bases lying between them. The CDR3, as DNA: TGTGCCAGCAGCCAAGATCGATGGCCACGAGATACGCAGTATTTT. It codes for CASSQDRWPRDTQYF.

The chain has TRBV28 and TRBJ1-1; D gene ambiguous. V was cut by 7 bases and J by 4 bases, with 7 bases left in between. The CDR3 contains 11 residues. Germline CDR1 is MDHEN and CDR2 is SYDVKM. This CDR3 reads CASTGITEAFF. In nucleotides, the CDR3 is TGTGCCAGCACCGGGATCACTGAAGCTTTCTTT.

The chain is built from TRBV2 and TRBJ2-7; possibly TRBD2 for D (5 bases). This CDR3 has 13 amino acids. The germline V and J ends were trimmed by 5 bases and 7 bases, with 15 bases remaining between them. Germline CDR1 reads SNHLY; CDR2 reads FYNNEI. CDR3 DNA: TGTGCCAGCAGTCCCCACAAATCGGGGGAGCAGTACTTC. Its translation: CASSPHKSGEQYF.

The V gene is TRBV5-6, the J gene TRBJ1-1; maybe TRBD1 (6 bases). V was clipped by 3 bases and J by 4 bases, with 13 bases between them. The CDR3 length is 14 residues. The germline CDR1 and CDR2 sequences are SGHDT and YYEEEE. The CDR3 region is CASSYREGSTEAFF. The CDR3 DNA sequence: TGTGCCAGCAGCTACAGGGAAGGGAGCACTGAAGCTTTCTTT.

V gene TRBV11-2 combines with J gene TRBJ2-7; a weak D match, TRBD2 (6 bases). This CDR3 contains 12 residues. Germline values: CDR1 SGHAT, CDR2 FQNNGV. V shed 5 bases and J shed 4 bases, with 9 bases lying between them. CDR3 region: CASSPRGYEQYF. For the CDR3, the DNA is TGTGCCAGCAGCCCGCGGGGATACGAGCAGTACTTC.

The chain has TRBV5-1 and TRBJ2-2; D is possibly TRBD1 (6 bases). The ends were cut back, 4 bases at V and 1 base at J, with 14 bases in the middle. Germline loops: CDR1 SGHRS, CDR2 YFSETQ. The CDR3 covers 16 residues. CDR3 sequence reads: CASSNRVNKNTGELFF. The CDR3 bases are TGCGCCAGCAGCAACAGGGTCAACAAGAACACCGGGGAGCTGTTTTTT.

CDR3 bases: TGTGCCAGCAGCTTAACAGGGACAGCCAACACCGGGGAGCTGTTTTTT. Translating it yields CASSLTGTANTGELFF. The chain joins TRBV7-3 to TRBJ2-2, with TRBD1 matching over 7 bases. The length of the CDR3 is 16 residues. Looked up from germline, CDR1 is SGHTA and CDR2 is FQGTGA. Germline trimming cut 0 bases from V and 2 bases from J; bases unmatched to any gene: 3.

CDR3 DNA: TGTGCCAGCTCACCTCAGATAGCCCGGGACAGGGGGTACAATGAGCAGTTCTTC. Its protein product is CASSPQIARDRGYNEQFF. The V call is TRBV18, the J call TRBJ2-1, with TRBD1 matching 11 bases. The length of the CDR3 is 18 residues. V was clipped by 3 bases and J by 4 bases; unmatched bases: 11. Germline CDR1 reads KGHSH; CDR2 reads LQKENI.

The chain recombines TRBV2 with TRBJ2-7, with TRBD2 as a possible D gene (5 bases). The CDR3 length is 14 residues. Germline CDR1 and CDR2: SNHLY and FYNNEI. V shed 1 base and J shed 2 bases, with 9 bases lying between them. In DNA form, the CDR3 reads TGTGCCAGCAGTGAAGGGGCGGGCGCCTACGAGCAGTACTTC. Amino acid sequence: CASSEGAGAYEQYF. Complete variable domain (other parts from reference TRBV2 and TRBJ2-7): EPEVTQTPSHQVTQMGQEVILRCVPISNHLYFYWYRQILGQKVEFLVSFYNNEISEKSEIFDDQFSVERPDGSNFTLKIRSTKLEDSAMYFCASSEGAGAYEQYFGPGTRLTVT.